This TCR beta chain was recovered during a study of molecular identifiers for immune sequencing clone quantification. TCRdb analysed the PCR reads with MiXCR anew, one entry per CDR3 protein. The data contain 62,000 or so distinct CDR3 sequences, about a sixth of them singletons. Sorting was used to obtain naive CD8 T cells (CD8+CD4-CCR7+CD45RA+). Study-wide results and limits: Clones of above 20 RNA copies carried over 99% of effector molecules; in naive cells they carried under 1%.

Germline CDR1 is DFQATT and CDR2 is SNEGSKA (reference sequence). Between the trimmed V and J ends, which lost 4 bases and 7 bases, there was a span of 13 bases. This CDR3 region has 12 residues. About this clonotype: What it binds is unknown. A clone one base away is much larger, so this may be a read error.

This TCR derives from a human donor in good health. Some libraries in this study had Jurkat cell RNA spiked in. The genes are TRBV20-1 and TRBJ2-5; D not certain. The sequencing sample was made of naive CD8+ T cells from blood, with Jurkat cell RNA spiked in. Subset meaning: FACS-sorted CD8+CD4-CCR7+CD45RA+ naive T cells. The CDR3 is CSAKWTPGTQYF. DNA of the CDR3: TGCAGTGCTAAATGGACCCCAGGGACCCAGTACTTC.